This T cell receptor beta chain was sequenced for a study of OX40 agonist ivuxolimab in advanced cancers. Study summary: Therapy given before enrollment (anti-PD-1, anti-PD-L1 or anti-CTLA-4) was allowed, and over 35% had some. Two cutaneous melanoma patients and one hepatocellular carcinoma patient, three in all, had partial responses.

Findings and limits, study-wide: In the expanded peripheral T cells, antigen specificity was never determined.

This clone is medium-sized within its sample. Its target is unknown. The germline CDR1 and CDR2 sequences are SGDLS and YYNGEE. V lost 2 bases, J lost 4 bases, and 9 bases stayed unmatched. This CDR3 is 17 amino acids long. TCRdb keeps only in-frame clones here, not all; method: immunoSEQ multiplex PCR. Of roughly 18,000 clones in the sample, approximately 85% were seen once. The rearrangement uses TRBV9 and TRBJ2-1, with TRBD2 matching over 10 bases. The receptor was isolated from an adult with an advanced solid tumor such as melanoma, head and neck, liver or kidney cancer. The sequenced sample was CD4+ or CD8+ T cells sorted from blood, obtained in a trial of the OX40 agonist ivuxolimab. CDR3 sequence: CASSVGSGRSPYNEQFF. As DNA, the CDR3 is TGTGCCAGCAGCGTTGGTAGCGGGAGGTCTCCTTACAATGAGCAGTTCTTC.